This T cell receptor (beta chain) was identified during a study of OX40 agonist ivuxolimab in advanced cancers. Assay used: immunoSEQ multiplex PCR; TCRdb lists only in-frame clones, some missing. Among 60,000 to 70,000 clones listed, 70% to 90% were seen once. This receptor was obtained from an adult with an advanced solid tumor such as melanoma, head and neck, liver or kidney cancer. The sequenced sample was CD4+ or CD8+ T cells sorted from blood, obtained in a trial of the OX40 agonist ivuxolimab.

This CDR3 reads CAGGASGSVGELFF. The CDR3 nucleotides are TGTGCCGGGGGGGCTAGCGGGAGTGTCGGGGAGCTGTTTTTT. V and J are TRBV28 and TRBJ2-2, with 10 bases identical to TRBD2. Unmatched junction bases numbered 10, after V lost 11 bases and J lost 7 bases. Looked up from germline, CDR1 is MDHEN and CDR2 is SYDVKM. The CDR3 runs to 14 residues.